This T cell receptor (beta chain) appears in the sequencing data of a study of naive CD8 T cells in extremely preterm neonates. The method was immunoSEQ multiplex PCR; TCRdb's version includes in-frame clones alone and lacks a portion of them. This table holds under 6,000 clones, approximately 98% found once. In the case of this clone: Antigen: not known.

The V gene end was trimmed by 2 bases and the J gene end by 7 bases; junction bases not matched to a gene: 6. Germline CDR1 and CDR2: MNHEY and SMNVEV (reference sequence). The CDR3 is 14 amino acids. Overall study findings and caveats: Relative to older groups, preterm infants had shorter, less trimmed CDR3s with fewer N additions.

Peripheral blood came from healthy approximately 15-56 month-old surgical children and healthy nonsmoking adults. The receptor comes from a human donor in good health. Source material: naive CD8+ T cells from blood. The rearrangement uses TRBV27 and TRBJ1-2; 8 bases agree with TRBD1. In DNA form, the CDR3 reads TGTGCCAGCAGTTTAAGGCAGGGGGCCGTTGGCTACACCTTC. This codes for CASSLRQGAVGYTF.